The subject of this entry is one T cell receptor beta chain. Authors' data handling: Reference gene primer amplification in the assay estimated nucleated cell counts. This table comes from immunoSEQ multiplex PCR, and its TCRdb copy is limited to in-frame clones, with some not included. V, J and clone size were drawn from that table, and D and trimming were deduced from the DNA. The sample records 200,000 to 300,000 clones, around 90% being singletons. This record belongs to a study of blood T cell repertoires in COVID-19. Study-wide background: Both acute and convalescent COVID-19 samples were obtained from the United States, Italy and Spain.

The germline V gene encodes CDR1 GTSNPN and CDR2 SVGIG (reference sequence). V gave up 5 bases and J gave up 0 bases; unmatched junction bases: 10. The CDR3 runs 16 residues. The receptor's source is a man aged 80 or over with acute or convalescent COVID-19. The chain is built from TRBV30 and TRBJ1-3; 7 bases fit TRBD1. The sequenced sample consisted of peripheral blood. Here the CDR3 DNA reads TGTGCCTGGGACGGTGGACAGGTTTCCTCTGGAAACACCATATATTTT. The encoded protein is CAWDGGQVSSGNTIYF.